This T cell receptor (beta chain) was sequenced for a study of breast tumors, draining lymph nodes, adjacent tissues. General study findings and limits: Findings are consistent with lymph node origin and intratumoral expansion of most tumor T cells. Luminal-like breast cancer showed significantly higher tumor–nontumor repertoire similarity than basal-like. Tumor T cell lymph node origin was a supported hypothesis, not proven. Tumor repertoires ranked between lymph nodes and nontumor tissue in diversity, with V and J gene preferences.

This CDR3 comprises 15 residues. The germline gives CDR1 SGHRS, CDR2 YFSETQ. V lost 4 bases, J lost 2 bases, and 2 bases stayed unmatched. This clonotype was picked up many times. As yet, its antigen is unknown. Each CDR3 protein is one row after TCRdb ran MiXCR on the multiplex PCR reads. The sample gives approximately 47,000 distinct CDR3 sequences, around 23% of which show up once; approximately 8.2% is in the top ten. This TCR came from a female donor with breast cancer. Some clones in this sample may be carry-over from other donors' samples. Sequences were obtained from breast tumor tissue. The chain employs TRBV5-1 and TRBJ2-3; 12 nucleotides agree with TRBD1. The CDR3 is CASSPGQGATDTQYF. The CDR3, as DNA: TGCGCCAGCAGCCCGGGACAGGGGGCCACAGATACGCAGTATTTT. The entire variable domain, with the rest obtained from reference TRBV5-1 and TRBJ2-3, is as follows: KAGVTQTPRYLIKTRGQQVTLSCSPISGHRSVSWYQQTPGQGLQFLFEYFSETQRNKGNFPGRFSGRQFSNSRSEMNVSTLELGDSALYLCASSPGQGATDTQYFGPGTRLTVL.